Sequencing of this T cell receptor (beta chain) was carried out in a study of blood T cell repertoires in COVID-19 (dated by TCRdb to about 2020). Study-wide context: Samples from collaborators originated in the United States, Italy and Spain and spanned both the acute and convalescent phases of COVID-19. The dataset comprised deeply sampled blood TCRbeta repertoires from subjects exposed to, actively infected with, or recovered from COVID-19. The material from the prospective study consisted of cDNA or gDNA derived from T cells, B-cell-depleted T cells, or PBMCs. Where available, HLA class I and class II types were obtained from metadata supplied by the sample provider rather than from assay-based typing. The samples were drawn from the first 160 participants of the ongoing ImmuneRACE study and from some 1,300 subjects provided by 6 global collaborators. Nearly every sample came with metadata listing a de-identified subject ID, COVID-19 status, age in years and sex. The repertoires were released in a freely available public database intended as a resource for research on the immune response to SARS-CoV-2. Study-wide findings and limitations: How much clinical and demographic metadata was included differed by source and by participant, and the metadata was provided uncurated.

TCRbeta CDR3 regions were amplified from genomic DNA by means of the immunoSEQ Assay, a bias-controlled multiplex PCR. The study's own analysis went as follows. The number of nucleated cells in each sample was estimated by amplification of reference gene primers within the assay. Sequence reads were collapsed and filtered to measure the absolute abundance of every unique TCRbeta CDR3 rearrangement. For each sample, productive Simpson clonality was calculated by taking the square root of Simpson's diversity index across productive rearrangements. TCRdb provides this immuneACCESS table in a form limited to in-frame rearrangements. Some clones are lacking; in checked studies, under half of them reflect an unresolved V gene, and why the rest are absent is not known. That table furnishes V, J and clone size, whereas the DNA furnished D and trimming. The sample table lists 95,000 to 110,000 clones, approximately 90% of them with a count of one. The ten largest clonotypes hold 1% to 1.5% of the sample.

About this clone itself: Its recognized antigen is unknown. The record has no base qualities; no much larger clone is one base away.

The collaborating institutions used their own protocols to collect whole blood in K2EDTA tubes. For TCRbeta analysis, collaborators shipped samples as frozen whole blood, isolated PBMCs, or DNA extracted from either of those sample types. The clonotype was recovered from a woman aged 30 to 39 with acute or convalescent COVID-19. The sequencing sample was made of peripheral blood.

For the CDR3, the sequence is CASSTGQGWSYNSPLHF. The DNA sequence is given as TGTGCCAGCAGCACTGGACAGGGCTGGTCCTATAATTCACCCCTCCACTTT. The chain joins TRBV14 to TRBJ1-6; 8 central nucleotides agree with TRBD1. Via the germline V gene, CDR1 is SGHDN and CDR2 FVKESK. Clipping removes 5 bases from V and 1 base from J, with 7 as the unmatched junction base count. Counted from cysteine to phenylalanine, this CDR3 has 17 amino acids. Only the CDR3 region is kept as DNA, spanning 51 bases read in frame from base 1. The entire variable domain, with the stretches around the CDR3 drawn from the reference TRBV14 and TRBJ1-6 proteins, is EAGVTQFPSHSVIEKGQTVTLRCDPISGHDNLYWYRRVMGKEIKFLLHFVKESKQDESGMPNNRFLAERTGGTYSTLKVQPAELEDSGVYFCASSTGQGWSYNSPLHFGNGTRLTVT.